These 27 T cell receptor beta chains were sequenced from one sample in a study of blood T cell repertoires in COVID-19. Here immunoSEQ multiplex PCR was the method, and the copy in TCRdb shows in-frame clones only, minus some. This table holds 40,000 to 65,000 clones, about 86% found once. The material sequenced was peripheral blood. These TCRs come from a man between 65 and 85 years old with active COVID-19.

The gene calls are TRBV4-3 and TRBJ2-1, with 7 bases fitting TRBD1. J was trimmed by 5 bases and V by 4 bases; bases with no gene match: 11. Germline V lookup: CDR1 LGHNA, CDR2 YSLEER. The CDR3 has 16 residues. This CDR3 reads CASSRVVETGNNEQFF. The CDR3 coding sequence is TGCGCCAGCAGCCGGGTAGTGGAGACAGGGAACAATGAGCAGTTCTTC.

The rearrangement links TRBV2 to TRBJ1-1; D is perhaps TRBD1 (5 bases). Germline-derived CDR1 and CDR2 are SNHLY and FYNNEI. V was pared by 3 bases and J by 5 bases, with 10 bases between. This CDR3 has 13 residues. DNA of the CDR3: TGTGCCAGCAGTGAGGGGGGAGAAACTGAAGCTTTCTTT. Encoded protein: CASSEGGETEAFF. Combining the CDR3 with reference TRBV2 and TRBJ1-1 gives the whole variable domain EPEVTQTPSHQVTQMGQEVILRCVPISNHLYFYWYRQILGQKVEFLVSFYNNEISEKSEIFDDQFSVERPDGSNFTLKIRSTKLEDSAMYFCASSEGGETEAFFGQGTRLTVV.

The chain carries TRBV7-8 and TRBJ2-7, with TRBD2 matching 10 bases. V was clipped by 2 bases and J by 3 bases; unmatched bases: 7. Germline CDR1 is SGHVS and CDR2 is FQNEAQ. CDR3 length: 16 residues. The CDR3 DNA is TGTGCCAGCAGCTTAAGGAAGGAGCGGGGGGGCTACGAGCAGTACTTC. This gives the protein CASSLRKERGGYEQYF.

This clone was seen just once. The chain is built from TRBV5-1 and TRBJ1-5; a weak D match, TRBD1 (6 bases). This CDR3 region has 15 residues. Germline assignment: CDR1 SGHRS and CDR2 YFSETQ. V was pared by 0 bases and J by 3 bases, with 10 bases between. This chain's CDR3 is CASSLAGTNNQPQHF. The CDR3 DNA sequence: TGCGCCAGCAGCTTGGCCGGGACAAACAATCAGCCCCAGCATTTT. Variable domain in full (rest from reference TRBV5-1 and TRBJ1-5): KAGVTQTPRYLIKTRGQQVTLSCSPISGHRSVSWYQQTPGQGLQFLFEYFSETQRNKGNFPGRFSGRQFSNSRSEMNVSTLELGDSALYLCASSLAGTNNQPQHFGDGTRLSIL.

The V gene is TRBV3-1 (or the pseudogene TRBV3-2), the J gene TRBJ1-5; tentatively, D is TRBD1 (6 bases). Trimming pared 1 base from V and 6 bases from J, leaving 13 bases between. Germline V gene data show CDR1 as LGHDT and CDR2 as YNNKEL (reference sequence). The CDR3 covers 15 residues. DNA of the CDR3: TGTGCCAGCAGCCAAGTGGGACATTTAGGTCAGCCCCAGCATTTT. Its protein is CASSQVGHLGQPQHF.

A single count supports this clone. This sequence joins TRBV6-2 or TRBV6-3 and TRBJ2-3; D is possibly TRBD1 (5 bases). The germline V and J ends were trimmed by 0 bases and 0 bases, with 7 bases remaining between them. The CDR3 has 15 amino acids. CDR1 is MNHEY, CDR2 SVGEGT, per germline. The CDR3 DNA sequence: TGTGCCAGCAGTTACTCGGGGCATAGCACAGATACGCAGTATTTT. Amino acids: CASSYSGHSTDTQYF.

This clone has a handful of counts. The rearrangement joins TRBV5-1 to TRBJ1-2; the match to TRBD1 covers 9 bases. Germline CDR1 and CDR2: SGHRS and YFSETQ. The CDR3 extends over 16 amino acids. After removal of 0 bases from V and 8 bases from J, the junction contained 11 bases not matched to a gene. Written as DNA, the CDR3 is TGCGCCAGCAGCTTGGGATTGGGACAGGGCTTTCAGGGCTACACCTTC. As protein: CASSLGLGQGFQGYTF.

The V gene is TRBV11-3, the J gene TRBJ2-1, with 11 bases fitting TRBD2. Germline lookup yields CDR1 SGHNT and CDR2 YENEEA. The CDR3 spans 15 residues. The V gene end was trimmed by 5 bases and the J gene end by 5 bases; junction bases not matched to a gene: 5. The CDR3 sequence: CASSPSTSGDNEQFF. The CDR3 nucleotides are TGTGCCAGCAGCCCCTCGACTAGCGGGGACAATGAGCAGTTCTTC.

This rearrangement joins TRBV27 to TRBJ1-1; D remains ambiguous. This CDR3 has 14 amino acids. Germline lookup yields CDR1 MNHEY and CDR2 SMNVEV (reference sequence). V lost 4 bases, J lost 2 bases, and 11 bases lay in between. CDR3 sequence: CASSSHTGNTEAFF. The DNA of the CDR3 is TGTGCCAGCAGTTCTCATACGGGAAACACTGAAGCTTTCTTT.

On this clone itself: This likely comes from a read error, as the CDR3 has no conserved phenylalanine or tryptophan at its end. It is unclear where the CDR3 begins or ends on the DNA, so no DNA is shown, and the CDR3 is as TCRdb lists it. The chain has TRBV30 and TRBJ1-4; the table's D gene call, TRBD1, was not cross checked with the DNA. The CDR3 region is 13 residues in length, termini included. CDR1 is GTSNPN and CDR2 is SVGIG in the germline V gene (reference sequence). The CDR3 reads CAWMLRGARAPVG.

The chain carries TRBV2 and TRBJ2-1; 9 bases agree with TRBD1. The germline CDR1 and CDR2 sequences are SNHLY and FYNNEI. This CDR3 has 10 residues. V shed 9 bases and J 10 bases; nucleotides not matched to a gene: 1. CDR3 sequence: CARGQGEQFF. CDR3 DNA sequence: TGTGCCAGGGGACAGGGCGAGCAGTTCTTC.

The gene calls are TRBV3-1 (or the pseudogene TRBV3-2) and TRBJ1-5; 10 positions agree with TRBD1. In germline, CDR1 is LGHDT, CDR2 YNNKEL (reference sequence). The J segment lost 6 bases and the V segment lost 1 base, leaving 3 bases of the junction unmatched. The CDR3 consists of 15 residues. Here the CDR3 reads CASSQGTGGSQPQHF. The CDR3 nucleotides are TGTGCCAGCAGCCAAGGGACAGGGGGGTCTCAGCCCCAGCATTTT.

The chain employs TRBV19 and TRBJ2-7; 7 nucleotides match TRBD1. The CDR3 spans 13 residues. V lost 4 bases and J lost 5; bases outside the gene matches: 5. CDR1 and CDR2 (germline): LNHDA, SQIVND (reference sequence). The CDR3 DNA is TGTGCCAGTAGTAACAGGGGATTCGACGAGCAGTACTTC. As protein: CASSNRGFDEQYF. The whole variable domain, remainder taken from reference TRBV19 and TRBJ2-7, is DGGITQSPKYLFRKEGQNVTLSCEQNLNHDAMYWYRQDPGQGLRLIYYSQIVNDFQKGDIAEGYSVSREKKESFPLTVTSAQKNPTAFYLCASSNRGFDEQYFGPGTRLTVT.

The genes are TRBV6-2 or TRBV6-3 and TRBJ1-2, with TRBD1 identical over 7 bases. The CDR3 contains 15 residues. V trimming: 4 bases; J trimming: 3 bases; junction bases outside the gene matches: 8. Germline lookup yields CDR1 MNHEY and CDR2 SVGEGT. The CDR3 spells CASSFPQGIDYGYTF. CDR3 nucleotides: TGTGCCAGCAGTTTCCCACAGGGGATCGACTATGGCTACACCTTC.

This clone was seen a single time. This chain joins TRBV5-1 and TRBJ2-3, with 8 bases fitting TRBD1. V dropped 4 bases and J dropped 5; count of bases not matched to a gene: 9. This CDR3 region has 15 residues. CDR1 and CDR2 (germline): SGHRS, YFSETQ. In DNA form, the CDR3 reads TGCGCCAGCAGCCTACTGGGACAGGCGGGAGATACGCAGTATTTT. It translates to CASSLLGQAGDTQYF. Filled out from reference TRBV5-1 and TRBJ2-3, the complete variable domain reads KAGVTQTPRYLIKTRGQQVTLSCSPISGHRSVSWYQQTPGQGLQFLFEYFSETQRNKGNFPGRFSGRQFSNSRSEMNVSTLELGDSALYLCASSLLGQAGDTQYFGPGTRLTVL.

This clone was seen just once. The genes are TRBV7-9 and TRBJ2-4; TRBD1 aligns across 11 bases. The CDR3 length is 19 residues. Germline V gives CDR1 SEHNR, CDR2 FQNEAQ (reference sequence). The V and J ends lost 4 bases and 0 bases, in that order; junction bases with no gene match: 11. CDR3 DNA: TGTGCCAGCAGCTCCCTGACCGGGACAGGGGGTTTAGCCAAAAACATTCAGTACTTC. Residues: CASSSLTGTGGLAKNIQYF.

This clone came up a few times. The chain couples TRBV3-1 (or the pseudogene TRBV3-2) to TRBJ2-7; TRBD2 matches 10 bases. This CDR3 region has 16 residues. Germline CDR1 reads LGHDT; CDR2 reads YNNKEL (reference sequence). V lost 4 bases, J lost 0 bases, and 6 bases stayed unmatched. DNA of the CDR3: TGTGCCAGCAGCCGGGGAGGACTAGCGGACTCCTACGAGCAGTACTTC. Protein sequence: CASSRGGLADSYEQYF.

This chain uses TRBV7-2 with TRBJ2-3; tentative D call: TRBD2 (5 bases). From germline, CDR1 is SGHTA and CDR2 FQGNSA. The CDR3 runs 14 residues. Trimming took off 5 bases at V and 2 bases at J, with 11 bases between the two ends. CDR3 bases: TGTGCCAGCAGCCCGAGGGATTACACAGATACGCAGTATTTT. Residues: CASSPRDYTDTQYF.

V and J are TRBV6-5 and TRBJ1-2, with 9 nucleotides matching TRBD1. This CDR3 is built from 14 residues. Trimming at V came to 2 bases and at J to 10 bases, leaving 8 bases not matched to a gene. Germline values: CDR1 MNHEY, CDR2 SVGAGI. CDR3 in DNA: TGTGCCAGCAGTTACCAAGGGACAGGGTATTCCTACACCTTC. It codes for CASSYQGTGYSYTF.

The chain employs TRBV24-1 and TRBJ1-1; D gene uncertain. Germline CDR1 reads KGHDR; CDR2 reads SFDVKD. There are 14 residues in the CDR3. Trimming removed 6 bases from V and 10 bases from J, with 20 bases in between. CDR3 protein: CATSSEREGGRAFF. In DNA form, the CDR3 reads TGTGCCACCAGTTCAGAGAGGGAGGGCGGTAGAGCTTTCTTT.

This chain connects TRBV9 to TRBJ2-1; 10 bases agree with TRBD2. Germline lookup yields CDR1 SGDLS and CDR2 YYNGEE. CDR3 size: 17 residues. With V trimmed by 4 bases and J by 6 bases, 13 bases remained unmatched. The CDR3 DNA is TGTGCCAGCAGCCTTAGGGGAGCGGGGGGGCCCCCCAATGAGCAGTTCTTC. Translating it yields CASSLRGAGGPPNEQFF.

The V gene is TRBV11-2, the J gene TRBJ2-7; 9 positions match TRBD1. The CDR3 totals 15 residues. J gave up 6 bases and V 6 bases, and 12 bases lay outside the gene matches. Germline-derived CDR1 and CDR2 are SGHAT and FQNNGV. CDR3 in DNA: TGTGCCAGCAGTTGGACAGGGGCAGGTAACGGCGAGCAGTACTTC. It specifies CASSWTGAGNGEQYF.

CDR3: CASSPQQQGNYGYTF. The CDR3 DNA sequence: TGTGCCAGCAGTCCCCAGCAACAGGGTAACTATGGCTACACCTTC. The V and J genes are TRBV6-5 and TRBJ1-2, with D maybe TRBD1 (6 bases). With 5 bases removed from V and 1 base from J, the gap between germline ends came to 14 bases. The CDR3 runs 15 residues. Germline V gives CDR1 MNHEY, CDR2 SVGAGI.

This chain uses TRBV6-6 with TRBJ2-1; TRBD2 might be the D (7 bases). The CDR3 has 15 residues. The V gene lost 2 bases and the J gene lost 8 bases, with 16 bases spanning the gap. CDR1 and CDR2 (germline): MNHNY, SVGAGI (reference sequence). The CDR3 DNA follows: TGTGCCAGCAGTTACGGCGGGGGCTTCTGGGATGAGCAGTTCTTC. Translated: CASSYGGGFWDEQFF.

This sequence joins TRBV19 and TRBJ1-5; TRBD1 aligns across 8 bases. CDR1 and CDR2 (germline): LNHDA, SQIVND (reference sequence). Unmatched junction bases numbered 7, after V lost 5 bases and J lost 1 base. This CDR3 is 16 amino acids long. The CDR3 is CASSSNRGVSNQPQHF. In nucleotides, the CDR3 is TGTGCCAGTAGTTCAAACAGGGGGGTAAGCAATCAGCCCCAGCATTTT.

The J gene is TRBJ2-7, the V gene TRBV19; 9 bases line up with TRBD1. V trimming: 4 bases; J trimming: 4 bases; junction bases outside the gene matches: 5. Per the germline V gene, CDR1 is LNHDA and CDR2 is SQIVND (reference sequence). This CDR3 contains 14 residues. CDR3 in DNA: TGTGCCAGTAGTACCACAGGGGGCGGGTACGAGCAGTACTTC. Encoded protein: CASSTTGGGYEQYF.

This clone turned up a few times. V is TRBV2 and J is TRBJ2-4; the match to TRBD2 covers 9 bases. The ends lost 6 bases at V and 15 bases at J; junction bases unmatched: 6. Germline V gene data show CDR1 as SNHLY and CDR2 as FYNNEI. The CDR3 covers 11 residues. CDR3 residues: CASRGTSPLYF. DNA of the CDR3: TGTGCCAGCAGGGGGACTAGCCCTCTGTACTTC. Filled out from reference TRBV2 and TRBJ2-4, the complete variable domain reads EPEVTQTPSHQVTQMGQEVILRCVPISNHLYFYWYRQILGQKVEFLVSFYNNEISEKSEIFDDQFSVERPDGSNFTLKIRSTKLEDSAMYFCASRGTSPLYFGAGTRLSVL.